This T cell receptor beta chain was sequenced during a study of blood T cell repertoires in COVID-19. Overall study context: The United States, Italy and Spain supplied acute and convalescent COVID-19 samples. PBMCs, B-cell-depleted T cells, or T cells provided the cDNA or gDNA that made up the material.

Original processing methods: From reference gene primer amplification, estimates of nucleated cell counts were derived. The protocol was immunoSEQ multiplex PCR, while the TCRdb copy is restricted to in-frame clones and leaves out a portion. D and trimming come from the DNA, and the V and J calls and clone size come from that table. The table lists 100,000 to 150,000 clones, over 70% of them singletons. The CDR3 runs 16 residues. Germline assignment: CDR1 SGHDT and CDR2 YYEEEE. J was trimmed by 7 bases and V by 0 bases; bases with no gene match: 8. This rearrangement joins TRBV5-6 to TRBJ1-5; 9 bases map to TRBD1. The material sequenced was peripheral blood. This receptor was obtained from a man older than 75 with active or convalescent COVID-19. CDR3 DNA sequence: TGTGCCAGCAGCTTGGCCGGAGGGACAGGGAACCAGCCCCAGCATTTT. Amino acids: CASSLAGGTGNQPQHF.